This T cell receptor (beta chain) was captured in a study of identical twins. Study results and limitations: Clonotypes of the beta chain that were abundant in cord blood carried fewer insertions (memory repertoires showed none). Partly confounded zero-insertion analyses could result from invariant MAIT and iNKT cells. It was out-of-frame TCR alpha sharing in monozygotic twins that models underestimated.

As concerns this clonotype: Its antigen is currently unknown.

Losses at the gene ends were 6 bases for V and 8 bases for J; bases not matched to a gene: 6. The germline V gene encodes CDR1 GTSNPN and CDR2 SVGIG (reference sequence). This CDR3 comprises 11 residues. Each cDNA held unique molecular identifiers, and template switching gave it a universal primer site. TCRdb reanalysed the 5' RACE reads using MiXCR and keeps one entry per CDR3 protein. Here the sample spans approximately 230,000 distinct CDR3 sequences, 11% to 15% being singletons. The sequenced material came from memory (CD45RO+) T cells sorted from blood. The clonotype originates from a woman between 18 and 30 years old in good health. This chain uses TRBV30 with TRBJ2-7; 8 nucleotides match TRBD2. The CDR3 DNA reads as TGTGCCTGCGGGACTAGTGATCAGCAGTACTTC. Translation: CACGTSDQQYF.